The entry below describes one T cell receptor (beta chain). The data belong to a study of shared clonotypes between healthy human individuals. Deep was the level at which the assay was run. An approximately 200 ng quantity of DNA, tens of thousands of T cell genomes, went into the sorted-subset replicate PCRs. TCRdb keeps only in-frame clones here, not all; method: immunoSEQ multiplex PCR. The sample consists of 2 million to 2.5 million clones, approximately 94% of them appearing once. Germline V gives CDR1 SGHVS, CDR2 FQNEAQ. V lost 2 bases and J lost 2, with 16 bases in between. This CDR3 is 17 amino acids long.

This receptor was obtained from a man aged 18 to 30 in good health. The chain joins TRBV7-8 to TRBJ2-1; TRBD1 or TRBD2 may be the D gene (5 bases each). The sequenced material came from naive CD4+ T cells sorted from blood. Subset: CD45RA+ positively selected. The CDR3 loop reads CASSLRSGSSTYNEQFF. The CDR3 DNA sequence: TGTGCCAGCAGCTTAAGGTCAGGGAGTAGCACCTACAATGAGCAGTTCTTC.